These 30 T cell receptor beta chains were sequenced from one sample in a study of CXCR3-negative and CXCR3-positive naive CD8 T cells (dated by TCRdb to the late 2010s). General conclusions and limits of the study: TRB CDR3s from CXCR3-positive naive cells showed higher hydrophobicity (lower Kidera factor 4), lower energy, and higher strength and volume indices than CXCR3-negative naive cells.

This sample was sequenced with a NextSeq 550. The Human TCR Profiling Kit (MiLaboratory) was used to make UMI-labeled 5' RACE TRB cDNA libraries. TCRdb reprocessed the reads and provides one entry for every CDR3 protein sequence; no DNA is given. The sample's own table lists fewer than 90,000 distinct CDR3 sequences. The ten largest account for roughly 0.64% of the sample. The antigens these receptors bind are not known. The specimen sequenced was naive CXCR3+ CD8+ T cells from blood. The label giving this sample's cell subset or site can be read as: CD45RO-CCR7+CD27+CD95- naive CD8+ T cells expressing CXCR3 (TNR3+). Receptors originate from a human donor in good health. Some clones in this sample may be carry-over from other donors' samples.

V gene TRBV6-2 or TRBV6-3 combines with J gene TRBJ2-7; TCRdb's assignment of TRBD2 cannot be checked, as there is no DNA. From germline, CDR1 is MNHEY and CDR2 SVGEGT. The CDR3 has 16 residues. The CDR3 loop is CASSYPIAGEMYEQYF.

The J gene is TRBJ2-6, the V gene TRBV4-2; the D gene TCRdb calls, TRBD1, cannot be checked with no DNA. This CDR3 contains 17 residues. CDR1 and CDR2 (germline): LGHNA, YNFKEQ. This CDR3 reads CASSQDTGGSGANVLTF.

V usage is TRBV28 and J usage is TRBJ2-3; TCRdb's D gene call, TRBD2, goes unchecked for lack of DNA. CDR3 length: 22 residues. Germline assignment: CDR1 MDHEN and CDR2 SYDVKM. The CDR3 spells CASSFPRDRVTSGRAWADTQYF.

This CDR3 reads CASSLGKGGPYEQYF. The V gene is TRBV5-1, the J gene TRBJ2-7. CDR1 and CDR2 from the germline V gene are SGHRS and YFSETQ. The CDR3 loop spans 15 amino acids. Supplemented by reference TRBV5-1 and TRBJ2-7, the full variable domain reads KAGVTQTPRYLIKTRGQQVTLSCSPISGHRSVSWYQQTPGQGLQFLFEYFSETQRNKGNFPGRFSGRQFSNSRSEMNVSTLELGDSALYLCASSLGKGGPYEQYFGPGTRLTVT.

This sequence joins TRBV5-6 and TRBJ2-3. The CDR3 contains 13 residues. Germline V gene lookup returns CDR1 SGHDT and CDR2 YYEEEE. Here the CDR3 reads CASSQETTDTQYF.

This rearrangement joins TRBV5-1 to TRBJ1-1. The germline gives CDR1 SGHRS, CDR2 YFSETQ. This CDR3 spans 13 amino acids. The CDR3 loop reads CASSWSGNTEAFF.

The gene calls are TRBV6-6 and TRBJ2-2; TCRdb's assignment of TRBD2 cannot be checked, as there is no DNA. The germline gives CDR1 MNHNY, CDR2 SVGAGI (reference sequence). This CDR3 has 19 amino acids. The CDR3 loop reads CASSAFPRLAGENTGELFF.

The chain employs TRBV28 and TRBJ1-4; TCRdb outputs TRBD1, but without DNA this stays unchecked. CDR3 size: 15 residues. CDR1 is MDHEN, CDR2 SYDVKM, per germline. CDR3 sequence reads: CASRRLTDKDEKLFF.

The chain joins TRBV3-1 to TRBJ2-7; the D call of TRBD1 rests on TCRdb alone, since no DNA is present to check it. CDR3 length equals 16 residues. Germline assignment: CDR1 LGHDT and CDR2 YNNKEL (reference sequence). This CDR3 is CASSQDPRTGIYEQYF.

The CDR3 spells CASSHGTAHRETQYF. This chain connects TRBV12-3 or TRBV12-4 to TRBJ2-5; TCRdb designates TRBD1, a call that cannot be tested without DNA. This CDR3 region has 15 residues.

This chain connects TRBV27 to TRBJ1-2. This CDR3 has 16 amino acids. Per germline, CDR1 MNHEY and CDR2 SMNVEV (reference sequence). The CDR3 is CASSLGGVLANYGYTF.

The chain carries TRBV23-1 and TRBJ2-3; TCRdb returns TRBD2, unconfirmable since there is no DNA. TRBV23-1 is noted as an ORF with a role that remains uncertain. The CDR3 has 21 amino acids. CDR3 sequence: CASSQSEAGGGELASTDTQYF.

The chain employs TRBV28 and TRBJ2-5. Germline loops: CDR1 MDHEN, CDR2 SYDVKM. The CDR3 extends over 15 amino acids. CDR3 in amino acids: CASSLSSVIVGTQYF.

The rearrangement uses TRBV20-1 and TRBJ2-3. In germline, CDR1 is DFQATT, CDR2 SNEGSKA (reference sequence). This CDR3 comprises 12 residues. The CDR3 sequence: CSAETNTDTQYF.

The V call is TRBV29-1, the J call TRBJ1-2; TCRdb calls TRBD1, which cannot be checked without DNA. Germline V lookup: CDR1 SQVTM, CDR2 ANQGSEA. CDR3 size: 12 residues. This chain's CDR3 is CSVYDSTYGYTF.

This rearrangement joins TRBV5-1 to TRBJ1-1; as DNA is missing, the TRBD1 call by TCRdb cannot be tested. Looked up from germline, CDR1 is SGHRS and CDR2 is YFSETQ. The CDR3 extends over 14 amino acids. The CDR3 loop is CASSSWDRASEAFF. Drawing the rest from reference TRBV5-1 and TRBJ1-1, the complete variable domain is KAGVTQTPRYLIKTRGQQVTLSCSPISGHRSVSWYQQTPGQGLQFLFEYFSETQRNKGNFPGRFSGRQFSNSRSEMNVSTLELGDSALYLCASSSWDRASEAFFGQGTRLTVV.

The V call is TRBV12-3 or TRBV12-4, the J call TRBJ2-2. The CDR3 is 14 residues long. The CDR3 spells CATSLGANTGELFF.

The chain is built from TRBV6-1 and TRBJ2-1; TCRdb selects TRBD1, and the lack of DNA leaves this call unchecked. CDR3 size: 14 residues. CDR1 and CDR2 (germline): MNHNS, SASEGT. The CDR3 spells CASSLAGGYNEQFF.

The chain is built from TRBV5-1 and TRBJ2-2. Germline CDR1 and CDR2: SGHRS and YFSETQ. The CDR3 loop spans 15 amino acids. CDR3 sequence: CASSLPGFGTGELFF. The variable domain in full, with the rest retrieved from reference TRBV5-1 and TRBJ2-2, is KAGVTQTPRYLIKTRGQQVTLSCSPISGHRSVSWYQQTPGQGLQFLFEYFSETQRNKGNFPGRFSGRQFSNSRSEMNVSTLELGDSALYLCASSLPGFGTGELFFGEGSRLTVL.

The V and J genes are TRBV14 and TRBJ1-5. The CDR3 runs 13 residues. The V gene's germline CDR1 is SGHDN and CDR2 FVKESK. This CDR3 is CASSRRGNQPQHF.

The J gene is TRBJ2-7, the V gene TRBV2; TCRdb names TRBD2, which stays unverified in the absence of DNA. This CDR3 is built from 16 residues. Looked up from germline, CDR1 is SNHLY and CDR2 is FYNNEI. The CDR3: CASTRDSGTAYYEQYF.

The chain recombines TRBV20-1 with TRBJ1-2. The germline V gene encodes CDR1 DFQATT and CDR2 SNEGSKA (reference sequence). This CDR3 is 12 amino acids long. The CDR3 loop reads CSATVINYGYTF.

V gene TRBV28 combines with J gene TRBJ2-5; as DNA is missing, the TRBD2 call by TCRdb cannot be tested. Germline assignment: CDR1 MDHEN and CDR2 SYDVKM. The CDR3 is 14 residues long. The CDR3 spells CASSASGEVETQYF.

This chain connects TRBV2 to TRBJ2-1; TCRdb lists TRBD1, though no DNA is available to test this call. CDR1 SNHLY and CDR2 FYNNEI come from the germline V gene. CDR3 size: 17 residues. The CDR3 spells CASSWDREERSYNEQFF.

The CDR3 is CASSQTRGGQETQYF. The chain recombines TRBV28 with TRBJ2-5; without DNA, the TCRdb call of TRBD1 cannot be checked. The CDR3 sequence is 15 residues long. Germline CDR1 is MDHEN and CDR2 is SYDVKM. The variable domain in full, completed from reference TRBV28 and TRBJ2-5, reads DVKVTQSSRYLVKRTGEKVFLECVQDMDHENMFWYRQDPGLGLRLIYFSYDVKMKEKGDIPEGYSVSREKKERFSLILESASTNQTSMYLCASSQTRGGQETQYFGPGTRLLVL.

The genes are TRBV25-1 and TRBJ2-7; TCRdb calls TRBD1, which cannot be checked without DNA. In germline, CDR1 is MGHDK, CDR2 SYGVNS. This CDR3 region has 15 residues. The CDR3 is CASSFGQGTTYEQYF.

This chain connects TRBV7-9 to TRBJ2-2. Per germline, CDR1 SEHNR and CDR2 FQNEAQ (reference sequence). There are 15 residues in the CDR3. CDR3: CASSLASSVTGELFF.

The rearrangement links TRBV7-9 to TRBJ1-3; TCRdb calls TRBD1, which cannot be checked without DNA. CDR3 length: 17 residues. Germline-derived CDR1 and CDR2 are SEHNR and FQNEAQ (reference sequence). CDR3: CASSPRDGGTPGNTIYF.

The CDR3 sequence: CASSFGQGGYEQYF. This chain joins TRBV27 and TRBJ2-7; the TCRdb D gene call, TRBD1, has no DNA to confirm it. Germline CDR1 reads MNHEY; CDR2 reads SMNVEV (reference sequence). There are 14 residues in the CDR3.

CDR3 residues: CASTPGGSYNEQFF. The chain has TRBV7-6 and TRBJ2-1. CDR3 size: 14 residues. Germline CDR1 and CDR2: SGHVS and FNYEAQ. Filled out from reference TRBV7-6 and TRBJ2-1, the complete variable domain reads GAGVSQSPRYKVTKRGQDVALRCDPISGHVSLYWYRQALGQGPEFLTYFNYEAQQDKSGLPNDRFSAERPEGSISTLTIQRTEQRDSAMYRCASTPGGSYNEQFFGPGTRLTVL.